These 30 T cell receptor beta chains came from one sample sequenced in a study of blood T cells in healthy people across ages. It was with a sample-barcoded 5' primer and a J-beta primer mix that a second PCR of about 7 to 12 cycles was run. TCRdb used MiXCR to reprocess the 5' RACE reads, holding one entry per CDR3 protein. The data contain 1.4 million to 1.5 million distinct CDR3 sequences, 35% to 45% of them singletons. Sequencing was carried out using blood. The receptors were sampled from a woman younger than 30 in good health.

The genes are TRBV7-2 and TRBJ2-5; possible D gene TRBD2, 5 bases. The CDR3 is 14 amino acids. In germline, CDR1 is SGHTA, CDR2 FQGNSA. The V end was cut by 7 bases, the J end by 0 bases, with 12 bases between. CDR3 nucleotide sequence: TGTGCCAGCACACTAGGCAGAAACCAAGAGACCCAGTACTTC. It codes for CASTLGRNQETQYF. The full variable domain, in which reference TRBV7-2 and TRBJ2-5 provide the parts outside the CDR3, is GAGVSQSPSNKVTEKGKDVELRCDPISGHTALYWYRQSLGQGLEFLIYFQGNSAPDKSGLPSDRFSAERTGGSVSTLTIQRTQQEDSAVYLCASTLGRNQETQYFGPGTRLLVL.

CDR3 nucleotides: TGTGCCAGCAGTTTACAGAAGATCGCTGGTGAGCAGTTCTTC. Translation: CASSLQKIAGEQFF. The chain employs TRBV12-3 or TRBV12-4 and TRBJ2-1; D uncertain. With 2 bases removed from V and 9 bases from J, the gap between germline ends came to 14 bases. This CDR3 is 14 amino acids long.

The chain combines TRBV6-5 with TRBJ2-1; D gene unclear. V shed 2 bases and J shed 2 bases, with 13 bases lying between them. The CDR3 is 16 amino acids. From germline, CDR1 is MNHEY and CDR2 SVGAGI. The DNA of the CDR3 is TGTGCCAGCAGTTACGACACCTTTGGGGCCTACAATGAGCAGTTCTTC. Translating it yields CASSYDTFGAYNEQFF.

V gene TRBV7-9 combines with J gene TRBJ2-7; D unclear. The CDR3 runs to 14 residues. The germline V gene encodes CDR1 SEHNR and CDR2 FQNEAQ (reference sequence). The V end lost 5 bases, the J end lost 0 bases, and 11 bases lay between the germline ends. CDR3 sequence reads: CASSVLVSSYEQYF. The CDR3 region has the DNA TGTGCCAGCAGCGTTTTGGTTAGCTCCTACGAGCAGTACTTC.

This clonotype has only a few counts. This chain uses TRBV12-3 or TRBV12-4 with TRBJ2-4, with D perhaps given as TRBD1 or TRBD2 (6 bases each). The CDR3 extends over 13 amino acids. Trimming left V 4 bases short and J 13 bases short, with 17 bases between. The CDR3 DNA sequence: TGTGCCAGCAGTTCGTGGGCAGGGGAGGTGCAGTACTTC. As protein: CASSSWAGEVQYF.

The V and J genes are TRBV7-3 and TRBJ1-1, with a weak D call TRBD1 (6 bases). The germline V gene has CDR1 SGHTA and CDR2 FQGTGA. Trimming shortened V by 3 bases and J by 0 bases, and 11 bases separated the two germline ends. This CDR3 spans 15 amino acids. The CDR3 region is CASSFFGGLNTEAFF. In nucleotides, the CDR3 is TGTGCCAGCAGCTTTTTTGGGGGCTTGAACACTGAAGCTTTCTTT.

The chain is built from TRBV6-1 and TRBJ2-3; no clear D. Trimming removed 6 bases at V and 2 bases at J, with 9 bases between. Per germline, CDR1 MNHNS and CDR2 SASEGT. This CDR3 has 13 residues. The chain's CDR3 is CASRHRLTDTQYF. As DNA, the CDR3 is TGTGCCAGCAGGCACCGACTCACAGATACGCAGTATTTT.

The chain carries TRBV6-6 and TRBJ1-4; 8 bases are a match to TRBD1. With V trimmed by 6 bases and J by 7 bases, 4 bases remained unmatched. Germline-derived CDR1 and CDR2 are MNHNY and SVGAGI (reference sequence). The CDR3 spans 13 residues. The CDR3 sequence: CASRGQGGEKLFF. CDR3 nucleotide sequence: TGTGCCAGCAGAGGACAGGGCGGTGAAAAACTGTTTTTT.

The chain uses TRBV4-1 and TRBJ2-1; a weak D match, TRBD1 (5 bases). Germline CDR1 and CDR2: MGHRA and YSYEKL. CDR3 size: 16 residues. The V and J ends lost 4 bases and 0 bases respectively, with 13 bases between them. CDR3 protein: CASSPGPAPSYNEQFF. Written as DNA, the CDR3 is TGCGCCAGCAGCCCAGGGCCCGCCCCCTCCTACAATGAGCAGTTCTTC.

This chain connects TRBV25-1 to TRBJ1-5; D may be TRBD1 (6 bases). The CDR3 is 15 residues long. Germline values: CDR1 MGHDK, CDR2 SYGVNS. Trimming cost V 6 bases and J 2 bases, with 14 bases left between them. DNA of the CDR3: TGTGCCAGCAGCCGAGGGGGGCCGGGCAATCAGCCCCAGCATTTT. It translates to CASSRGGPGNQPQHF.

This clonotype was detected only a few times. The chain carries TRBV3-1 and TRBJ2-1; 8 nucleotides align to TRBD2. The length of the CDR3 is 15 residues. V lost 6 bases and J lost 6; bases outside the gene matches: 10. CDR1 and CDR2 from the germline V gene are LGHDT and YNNKEL (reference sequence). The CDR3 DNA reads as TGTGCCAGCAGAAAAGGCGAGCGGGGGAGCAATGAGCAGTTCTTC. It translates to CASRKGERGSNEQFF.

The table lists this clonotype with a count of one. This chain connects TRBV21-1 to TRBJ2-1; the D segment call TRBD2 is taken from the table without a DNA check. TRBV21-1 is flagged as a pseudogene. CDR3 size: 21 residues. DNA of the CDR3: TGTGCCAGCAGCAAAGGAGTCGGCGGGGCGGGAGCTTTCTTTCGGAGACAAGAACAGTTCTTC. It is translated as CASSKGVGGAGAFFRRQEQFF.

This chain connects TRBV13 to TRBJ2-7; 11 bases agree with TRBD2. This CDR3 is built from 14 residues. The V segment lost 2 bases and the J segment 7 bases; nucleotides outside the gene matches: 4. CDR1 is PRHDT and CDR2 is FYEKMQ in the germline V gene (reference sequence). The CDR3 nucleotides are TGTGCCAGCAGCTTACGTAGCGGGGGGGTTGAGCAGTACTTC. Translated: CASSLRSGGVEQYF.

This clonotype was counted a few times. This chain joins TRBV3-1 and TRBJ2-1; TRBD2 aligns across 8 bases. The germline gives CDR1 LGHDT, CDR2 YNNKEL (reference sequence). CDR3 size: 14 residues. The V and J ends lost 3 bases and 8 bases, in that order; junction bases with no gene match: 6. This chain's CDR3 is CASSQGGGFYEQFF. The CDR3 coding sequence is TGTGCCAGCAGCCAGGGCGGGGGGTTTTATGAGCAGTTCTTC.

With respect to this clonotype: This sequence may be a read error, since a much larger clone differs from it by one base. V is TRBV5-1 and J is TRBJ2-3; TRBD1 agrees at 8 bases. Germline CDR1 is SGHRS and CDR2 is YFSETQ. The CDR3 is 15 amino acids. The CDR3 coding sequence is TGCGCCAGCAGCTTGGGACAGGGGAGCACAGGTACGCAGTATTTT. Protein sequence: CASSLGQGSTGTQYF.

This clonotype showed up just a few times. This chain connects TRBV7-2 to TRBJ2-3, with D possibly matching TRBD2 (6 bases). The V gene's germline CDR1 is SGHTA and CDR2 FQGNSA. This CDR3 comprises 14 residues. The V end lost 6 bases, the J end lost 2 bases, and 12 bases lay between the germline ends. In DNA form, the CDR3 reads TGTGCCAGCAGTAGGGACTTATCCACAGATACGCAGTATTTT. This sequence encodes CASSRDLSTDTQYF.

The V gene is TRBV20-1, the J gene TRBJ2-1; D perhaps matches TRBD1 (5 bases). Looked up from germline, CDR1 is DFQATT and CDR2 is SNEGSKA (reference sequence). The V and J ends lost 7 bases and 0 bases respectively, with 10 bases between them. The CDR3 sequence is 13 residues long. In nucleotides, the CDR3 is TGCAGTGTCGCAGGGTTCTCCTACAATGAGCAGTTCTTC. Amino acids: CSVAGFSYNEQFF.

This clonotype showed up many times. The DNA for the CDR3 is TGTGCCAGCAGTTACTCGGAAGGAGCGGATGAGCAGTTCTTC. It codes for CASSYSEGADEQFF. The chain is built from TRBV6-2 or TRBV6-3 and TRBJ2-1; D is possibly TRBD2 (5 bases). V shed 0 bases and J shed 8 bases, with 11 bases lying between them. The CDR3 consists of 14 residues. CDR1 is MNHEY and CDR2 is SVGEGT in the germline V gene.

The sample holds a few counts of this clonotype. This rearrangement joins TRBV5-1 to TRBJ2-1; D remains unclear. V was clipped by 4 bases and J by 0 bases, with 2 bases between them. Germline CDR1 reads SGHRS; CDR2 reads YFSETQ. The length of the CDR3 is 12 residues. CDR3 region: CASSISYNEQFF. In nucleotides, the CDR3 is TGCGCCAGCAGCATCTCCTACAATGAGCAGTTCTTC.

The gene calls are TRBV28 and TRBJ2-5, with 15 bases fitting TRBD2. There are 16 residues in the CDR3. CDR1 is MDHEN, CDR2 SYDVKM, per germline. The V segment lost 9 bases and the J segment 5 bases; nucleotides outside the gene matches: 10. CDR3 in amino acids: CASMNPGLAGGETQYF. For the CDR3, the DNA is TGTGCCAGTATGAACCCGGGACTAGCGGGGGGCGAGACCCAGTACTTC.

The gene calls are TRBV5-1 and TRBJ1-5, with D possibly being TRBD1 (5 bases). Per germline, CDR1 SGHRS and CDR2 YFSETQ. Deletions cut 3 bases from V and 4 bases from J, with 14 bases between. The CDR3 spans 15 residues. CDR3 DNA: TGCGCCAGCAGCTACATAGGGGATGGAAATCAGCCCCAGCATTTT. As protein: CASSYIGDGNQPQHF. Using reference TRBV5-1 and TRBJ1-5 for the parts outside the CDR3, the full variable domain is KAGVTQTPRYLIKTRGQQVTLSCSPISGHRSVSWYQQTPGQGLQFLFEYFSETQRNKGNFPGRFSGRQFSNSRSEMNVSTLELGDSALYLCASSYIGDGNQPQHFGDGTRLSIL.

This clonotype has a handful of counts. This chain uses TRBV5-5 with TRBJ1-5; 12 nucleotides line up with TRBD1. Germline V gene data show CDR1 as SGHKS and CDR2 as YYEKEE (reference sequence). V trimming: 4 bases; J trimming: 4 bases; junction bases outside the gene matches: 6. This CDR3 spans 16 amino acids. CDR3 region: CASSLGQGARNQPQHF. The DNA of the CDR3 is TGTGCCAGCAGCCTGGGACAGGGGGCAAGAAATCAGCCCCAGCATTTT. The variable domain in full, completed from reference TRBV5-5 and TRBJ1-5, reads DAGVTQSPTHLIKTRGQQVTLRCSPISGHKSVSWYQQVLGQGPQFIFQYYEKEERGRGNFPDRFSARQFPNYSSELNVNALLLGDSALYLCASSLGQGARNQPQHFGDGTRLSIL.

DNA of the CDR3: TGTGCCAGCAGTTACGTCCCGCGGTCCTACGAGCAGTACTTC. This translates into CASSYVPRSYEQYF. The chain is built from TRBV6-2 or TRBV6-3 and TRBJ2-7; D is uncertain. The CDR3 is 14 residues long. Germline CDR1 is MNHEY and CDR2 is SVGEGT. Trimming took off 2 bases at V and 1 base at J, with 9 bases between the two ends.

This clonotype was found once. The rearrangement links TRBV28 to TRBJ2-3, with D maybe TRBD2 (5 bases). The ends were cut back, 5 bases at V and 6 bases at J, with 12 bases in the middle. CDR3 size: 13 residues. Germline V gene sequence: CDR1 MDHEN, CDR2 SYDVKM. The CDR3 DNA follows: TGTGCCAGCAGTGTGGATGGGGAGGATACGCAGTATTTT. Translating gives CASSVDGEDTQYF.

A remark on this clonotype: Sequence at one end of the junction differs from germline and may be a read error. The chain couples TRBV7-8 to TRBJ2-3, with unresolved D. Germline CDR1 SGHVS, CDR2 FQNEAQ. The length of the CDR3 is 18 residues. CDR3 region: CANSLEFTPDHPADTQYF. CDR3 nucleotide sequence: TGTGCCAACAGCTTAGAGTTCACTCCGGACCACCCCGCAGATACGCAGTATTTT. Variable domain in full (rest from reference TRBV7-8 and TRBJ2-3): GAGVSQSPRYKVAKRGQDVALRCDPISGHVSLFWYQQALGQGPEFLTYFQNEAQLDKSGLPSDRFFAERPEGSVSTLKIQRTQQEDSAVYLCANSLEFTPDHPADTQYFGPGTRLTVL.

The J gene is TRBJ2-3, the V gene TRBV6-5, with no clear D. The CDR3 runs to 13 residues. The V gene's germline CDR1 is MNHEY and CDR2 SVGAGI. V lost 2 bases and J 1 base, leaving 4 bases between the germline ends. The CDR3 loop reads CASSYQGTDTQYF. The CDR3 nucleotides are TGTGCCAGCAGTTACCAGGGCACAGATACGCAGTATTTT.

CDR3 protein: CASLLGTSGSEQYF. CDR3 bases: TGTGCCAGCCTCCTTGGGACTAGCGGGAGCGAGCAGTACTTC. J is TRBJ2-5 and V is TRBV2; 14 bases align to TRBD2. The J call could be wrong; TRBJ2-7 is a better fit for the DNA end. CDR3 length equals 14 residues. Germline V CDR1 and CDR2: SNHLY, FYNNEI.

This chain uses TRBV6-1 with TRBJ2-4; TRBD2 matches at 12 bases. The J call may be in error: the DNA end matches TRBJ2-7 better. This CDR3 has 15 amino acids. The germline gives CDR1 MNHNS, CDR2 SASEGT. The CDR3 here is CASVRLAGVGGEQYF. DNA for the CDR3: TGTGCCAGCGTTAGACTAGCGGGAGTAGGGGGCGAGCAGTACTTC.

V gene TRBV20-1 combines with J gene TRBJ2-1; 7 bases agree with TRBD1. Germline loops: CDR1 DFQATT, CDR2 SNEGSKA (reference sequence). Trimming removed 4 bases from V and 2 bases from J; junction bases left unmatched: 5. This CDR3 is built from 14 residues. The CDR3 region is CSANAGTAYNEQFF. CDR3 nucleotide sequence: TGCAGTGCTAATGCCGGGACAGCCTACAATGAGCAGTTCTTC.

This clonotype occurred a few times. The chain employs TRBV12-3 or TRBV12-4 and TRBJ1-5; maybe TRBD1 (5 bases). Trimming stripped 8 bases from V and 0 bases from J, with 11 bases between. The CDR3 has 14 amino acids. This CDR3 reads CASGAGGSNQPQHF. CDR3 DNA sequence: TGTGCCAGCGGGGCGGGGGGTAGCAATCAGCCCCAGCATTTT.